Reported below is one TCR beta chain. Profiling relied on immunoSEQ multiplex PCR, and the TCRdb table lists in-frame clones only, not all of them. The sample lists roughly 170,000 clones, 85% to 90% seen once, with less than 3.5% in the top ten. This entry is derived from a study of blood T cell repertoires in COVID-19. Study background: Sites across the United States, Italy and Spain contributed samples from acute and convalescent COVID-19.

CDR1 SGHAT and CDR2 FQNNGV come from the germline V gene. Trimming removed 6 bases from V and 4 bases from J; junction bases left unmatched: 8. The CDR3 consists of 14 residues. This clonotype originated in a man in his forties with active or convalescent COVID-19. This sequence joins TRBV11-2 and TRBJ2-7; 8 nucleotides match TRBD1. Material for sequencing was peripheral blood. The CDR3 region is CASSFSGTGYEQYF. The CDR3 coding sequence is TGTGCCAGCAGTTTCTCCGGGACAGGATACGAGCAGTACTTC. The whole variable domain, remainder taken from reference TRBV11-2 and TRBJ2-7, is EAGVAQSPRYKIIEKRQSVAFWCNPISGHATLYWYQQILGQGPKLLIQFQNNGVVDDSQLPKDRFSAERLKGVDSTLKIQPAKLEDSAVYLCASSFSGTGYEQYFGPGTRLTVT.